These 27 T cell receptor beta chains were all obtained from the same sample, sequenced in a study of cytomegalovirus exposure and HLA in healthy donors. PCR involved 60 Vbeta and 13 Jbeta primers. Here immunoSEQ multiplex PCR was the method, and the copy in TCRdb shows in-frame clones only, minus some. The table lists approximately 150,000 clones, approximately 80% of them singletons. Specimen: PBMCs. The receptors stem from a boy aged 2-9 years in good health and CMV-seronegative.

This chain uses TRBV19 with TRBJ1-5; TRBD1 aligns across 9 bases. V dropped 7 bases and J dropped 5; count of bases not matched to a gene: 6. Per germline, CDR1 LNHDA and CDR2 SQIVND (reference sequence). The CDR3 has 14 residues. The CDR3: CASTPGQGHQPQHF. The CDR3 coding sequence is TGTGCCAGTACCCCGGGACAGGGACATCAGCCCCAGCATTTT.

This clone qualifies as medium-sized. Additional DNA sequences in this sample encode the identical CDR3. V usage is TRBV7-8 and J usage is TRBJ1-5; TRBD1 might be the D (6 bases). Germline V gives CDR1 SGHVS, CDR2 FQNEAQ. The V end was cut by 4 bases, the J end by 6 bases, with 16 bases between. CDR3 length: 15 residues. CDR3 protein: CASSWTQGVSQPQHF. The CDR3 nucleotides read TGTGCCAGCAGCTGGACACAGGGTGTGAGTCAGCCCCAGCATTTT.

The chain combines TRBV27 with TRBJ2-7; 7 bases fit TRBD1. The germline gives CDR1 MNHEY, CDR2 SMNVEV (reference sequence). The CDR3 extends over 14 amino acids. V gave up 7 bases and J gave up 2 bases; unmatched junction bases: 8. The chain's CDR3 is CASTSRGSPYEQYF. The DNA for the CDR3 is TGTGCCAGCACCAGCAGGGGGTCCCCCTACGAGCAGTACTTC.

This clone was counted once. This chain uses TRBV4-2 with TRBJ1-5; D might be TRBD1 (5 bases). Trimming removed 3 bases at V and 0 bases at J, with 9 bases between. CDR1 LGHNA and CDR2 YNFKEQ come from the germline V gene. The CDR3 sequence is 15 residues long. The CDR3 DNA reads as TGTGCCAGCAGCCACCGGACACCTAGCAATCAGCCCCAGCATTTT. Protein product: CASSHRTPSNQPQHF.

The chain couples TRBV12-1 to TRBJ2-7; the table's D call, TRBD1, was not checked against the DNA. TRBV12-1 is annotated as a pseudogene. The CDR3 sequence is 15 residues long. CDR3 amino acids: CASSLIPGQESEQYF. CDR3 coding DNA: TGTGCCAGCAGCCTTATTCCGGGACAGGAGAGCGAGCAGTACTTC.

In this sample, this clone turned up once. The chain employs TRBV28 and TRBJ1-5; 7 bases are shared with TRBD1. Germline V CDR1 and CDR2: MDHEN, SYDVKM. This CDR3 has 15 residues. With V trimmed by 5 bases and J by 6 bases, 10 bases remained unmatched. CDR3 DNA sequence: TGTGCCAGCAGTAAAACAGGGGAAAGGAGTCAGCCCCAGCATTTT. Translated: CASSKTGERSQPQHF.

V is TRBV4-1 and J is TRBJ2-7; 8 bases map to TRBD1. The junction had 3 bases not matched to a gene; V was cut back by 3 bases and J by 2 bases. Per the germline V gene, CDR1 is MGHRA and CDR2 is YSYEKL. The CDR3 totals 14 residues. The CDR3 DNA reads as TGCGCCAGCAGCCATAGGACAGGGCCCTACGAGCAGTACTTC. Translation: CASSHRTGPYEQYF.

The J gene is TRBJ1-4, the V gene TRBV2; TRBD1 aligns across 10 bases. Germline V gene sequence: CDR1 SNHLY, CDR2 FYNNEI. This CDR3 contains 17 residues. The junction had 7 bases not matched to a gene; V was cut back by 1 base and J by 5 bases. This CDR3 reads CASSEEYLTGGNEKLFF. The CDR3 nucleotides are TGTGCCAGCAGTGAAGAGTATCTGACAGGGGGCAATGAAAAACTGTTTTTT.

This chain connects TRBV28 to TRBJ1-1; no clear D gene. The CDR3 extends over 13 amino acids. With 1 base removed from V and 4 bases from J, the gap between germline ends came to 7 bases. In germline, CDR1 is MDHEN, CDR2 SYDVKM. The CDR3 sequence: CASSLFLSTEAFF. In DNA form, the CDR3 reads TGTGCCAGCAGTTTATTTCTTAGCACTGAAGCTTTCTTT.

This chain uses TRBV7-2 with TRBJ2-7; 11 bases match TRBD1. This CDR3 contains 17 residues. V shed 5 bases, J shed 1 base, and the junction held 10 bases outside the gene matches. Germline V gene sequence: CDR1 SGHTA, CDR2 FQGNSA. This CDR3 reads CASSPIPGTGGSYEQYF. As DNA, the CDR3 is TGTGCCAGCAGCCCCATCCCCGGGACAGGGGGATCCTACGAGCAGTACTTC. The complete variable domain, with remaining parts taken from reference TRBV7-2 and TRBJ2-7, reads GAGVSQSPSNKVTEKGKDVELRCDPISGHTALYWYRQSLGQGLEFLIYFQGNSAPDKSGLPSDRFSAERTGGSVSTLTIQRTQQEDSAVYLCASSPIPGTGGSYEQYFGPGTRLTVT.

The chain joins TRBV15 to TRBJ2-5; a weak D match, TRBD2 (7 bases). The J call may be wrong; the DNA end is better matched by TRBJ2-7. CDR1 is LNHNV and CDR2 is YYDKDF in the germline V gene (reference sequence). The CDR3 length is 14 residues. As DNA, the CDR3 is TGTGCCACCAGCAGAGACAGGGGAGGGTACGAGCAGTACTTC. Translating gives CATSRDRGGYEQYF.

The J gene is TRBJ1-1, the V gene TRBV7-3; D is uncertain. The CDR3 is made up of 15 amino acids. Per germline, CDR1 SGHTA and CDR2 FQGTGA. Trimming pared 4 bases from V and 3 bases from J, leaving 15 bases between. CDR3 nucleotide sequence: TGTGCCAGCAGCTGCCCGGGCACGCGGGACACTGAAGCTTTCTTT. Translation: CASSCPGTRDTEAFF.

The gene calls are TRBV25-1 and TRBJ1-1; D is uncertain. The V gene's germline CDR1 is MGHDK and CDR2 SYGVNS. The CDR3 loop spans 14 amino acids. Deletions cut 1 base from V and 6 bases from J, with 12 bases between. The CDR3 sequence: CASSESMFRAEAFF. For the CDR3, the DNA is TGTGCCAGCAGTGAATCAATGTTTCGGGCTGAAGCTTTCTTT.

This clone appeared a single time. This chain joins TRBV11-2 and TRBJ1-1; possibly TRBD1 for D (6 bases). The germline gives CDR1 SGHAT, CDR2 FQNNGV. The germline V and J ends were trimmed by 0 bases and 2 bases, with 13 bases remaining between them. The CDR3 runs to 16 residues. The CDR3 bases are TGTGCCAGCAGCTTAGATCAGGTACAGGGAAACACTGAAGCTTTCTTT. Its translation is CASSLDQVQGNTEAFF.

This clone was seen a few times. The chain uses TRBV7-9 and TRBJ2-7; D not certain. Per the germline V gene, CDR1 is SEHNR and CDR2 is FQNEAQ (reference sequence). This CDR3 has 16 amino acids. The V gene lost 5 bases and the J gene lost 1 base, with 18 bases spanning the gap. The CDR3 spells CASSTPVVAPSYEQYF. In nucleotides, the CDR3 is TGTGCCAGCAGCACCCCCGTGGTAGCTCCGTCCTACGAGCAGTACTTC.

The rearrangement joins TRBV5-4 to TRBJ1-5; 11 positions agree with TRBD1. The CDR3 spans 18 residues. Germline V gene sequence: CDR1 SGHNT, CDR2 YYREEE (reference sequence). V trimming: 3 bases; J trimming: 1 base; junction bases outside the gene matches: 9. This CDR3 reads CASSSKGTGGFSNQPQHF. In nucleotides, the CDR3 is TGTGCCAGCAGCTCCAAAGGGACAGGGGGTTTCAGCAATCAGCCCCAGCATTTT.

This clone was seen a single time. The chain employs TRBV27 and TRBJ2-5, with 14 positions matching TRBD2. CDR3 length: 15 amino acids. Looked up from germline, CDR1 is MNHEY and CDR2 is SMNVEV (reference sequence). V shed 6 bases and J 5 bases; nucleotides not matched to a gene: 5. CDR3 in amino acids: CASSSRLAGGETQYF. The CDR3 DNA is TGTGCCAGCAGCTCAAGACTAGCGGGAGGGGAGACCCAGTACTTC.

This rearrangement joins TRBV7-3 to TRBJ2-7, with 9 bases aligning to TRBD1. The CDR3 loop spans 15 amino acids. CDR1 is SGHTA, CDR2 FQGTGA, per germline. The ends lost 6 bases at V and 3 bases at J; junction bases unmatched: 9. The DNA for the CDR3 is TGTGCCAGCAGTGCCCGCGCGGGACAGGGCTACGAGCAGTACTTC. Protein sequence: CASSARAGQGYEQYF.

The V call is TRBV29-1, the J call TRBJ1-2; TRBD1 matches 8 bases. V shed 4 bases, J shed 6 bases, and the junction held 7 bases outside the gene matches. This CDR3 is built from 13 residues. In germline, CDR1 is SQVTM, CDR2 ANQGSEA. CDR3 sequence: CSVVAGGDHGYTF. As DNA, the CDR3 is TGCAGCGTTGTGGCAGGGGGCGATCATGGCTACACCTTC.

This rearrangement joins TRBV10-3 to TRBJ1-1; D not certain. From germline, CDR1 is ENHRY and CDR2 SYGVKD. V was pared by 2 bases and J by 0 bases, with 7 bases between. The CDR3 extends over 14 amino acids. CDR3 residues: CAISETDMNTEAFF. Here the CDR3 DNA reads TGTGCCATCAGTGAGACTGATATGAACACTGAAGCTTTCTTT.

CDR3 DNA: TGTGCCAGTAGTCTGGGCCGTGGATCGACCATATATTTT. Its translation: CASSLGRGSTIYF. This sequence joins TRBV19 and TRBJ1-3; D is unresolved. The ends were cut back, 5 bases at V and 10 bases at J, with 15 bases in the middle. The CDR3 contains 13 residues. CDR1 and CDR2 from the germline V gene are LNHDA and SQIVND (reference sequence).

This clone was observed a few times. This chain connects TRBV29-1 to TRBJ2-1; 7 bases match TRBD2. Germline V gene lookup returns CDR1 SQVTM and CDR2 ANQGSEA. This CDR3 region has 14 residues. Trimming took 4 bases from V and 0 from J; bases not matched to a gene: 3. The chain's CDR3 is CSVVWEGSYNEQFF. As DNA, the CDR3 is TGCAGCGTTGTATGGGAGGGCTCCTACAATGAGCAGTTCTTC.

The rearrangement joins TRBV18 to TRBJ1-1, with D possibly matching TRBD1 (6 bases). With 1 base removed from V and 4 bases from J, the gap between germline ends came to 16 bases. The germline V gene has CDR1 KGHSH and CDR2 LQKENI. The CDR3 covers 16 residues. The CDR3 here is CASSPRDLGAGTEAFF. The CDR3 DNA reads TGTGCCAGCTCACCACGTGATCTGGGGGCGGGCACTGAAGCTTTCTTT.

The chain has TRBV19 and TRBJ2-7; tentative D call: TRBD1 (6 bases). V was trimmed by 1 base and J by 2 bases, leaving 15 bases between them. The V gene's germline CDR1 is LNHDA and CDR2 SQIVND (reference sequence). The CDR3 extends over 16 amino acids. The CDR3 region has the DNA TGTGCCAGTAGTATAGGTGGGACAATACAGGCCTACGAGCAGTACTTC. Its translation is CASSIGGTIQAYEQYF.

This clone appeared once. The chain recombines TRBV29-1 with TRBJ2-5; 9 bases map to TRBD1. The J call is uncertain, as TRBJ2-7 better fits the DNA end. The germline V gene encodes CDR1 SQVTM and CDR2 ANQGSEA. The CDR3 totals 13 residues. The CDR3, as DNA: TGCAGCGCCCAGGGACAGGGTACCCACGAGCAGTACTTC. It specifies CSAQGQGTHEQYF.

The rearrangement joins TRBV6-1 to TRBJ2-7, with D maybe TRBD2 (5 bases). This CDR3 spans 14 amino acids. The V end lost 8 bases, the J end lost 11 bases, and 25 bases lay between the germline ends. CDR1 is MNHNS and CDR2 is SASEGT in the germline V gene. The CDR3 here is CASSPQRSTSWEYF. The CDR3 DNA follows: TGTGCCAGCTCCCCCCAGCGGTCAACGTCATGGGAGTACTTC.

This clone appeared once. The gene calls are TRBV27 and TRBJ1-4; D possibly corresponds to TRBD1 (6 bases). Per germline, CDR1 MNHEY and CDR2 SMNVEV (reference sequence). The CDR3 is 15 residues long. The V gene lost 4 bases and the J gene lost 8 bases, with 17 bases spanning the gap. The CDR3 nucleotides read TGTGCCAGCAGTTCCGGGGGGCGATTTAGGGAAAAACTGTTTTTT. This sequence encodes CASSSGGRFREKLFF. Filled out from reference TRBV27 and TRBJ1-4, the complete variable domain reads EAQVTQNPRYLITVTGKKLTVTCSQNMNHEYMSWYRQDPGLGLRQIYYSMNVEVTDKGDVPEGYKVSRKEKRNFPLILESPSPNQTSLYFCASSSGGRFREKLFFGSGTQLSVL.